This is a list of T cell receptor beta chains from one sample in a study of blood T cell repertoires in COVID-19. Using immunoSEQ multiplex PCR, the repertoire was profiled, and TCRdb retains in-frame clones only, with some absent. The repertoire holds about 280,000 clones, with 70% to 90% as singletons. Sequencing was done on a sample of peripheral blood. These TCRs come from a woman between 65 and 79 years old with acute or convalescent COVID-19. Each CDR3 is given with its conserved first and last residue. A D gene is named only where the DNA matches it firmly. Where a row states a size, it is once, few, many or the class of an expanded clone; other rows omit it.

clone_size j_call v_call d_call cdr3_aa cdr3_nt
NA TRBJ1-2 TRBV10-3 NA CAISERGGGDYGYTF TGTGCCATCAGTGAGCGGGGGGGTGGTGACTATGGCTACACCTTC
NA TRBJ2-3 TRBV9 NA CASSITPGTSTWADTQYF TGTGCCAGCAGCATCACGCCCGGGACTTCCACTTGGGCAGATACGCAGTATTTT
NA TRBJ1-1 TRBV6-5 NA CASTNFRVNTEAFF TGTGCCAGCACCAATTTCAGGGTGAACACTGAAGCTTTCTTT
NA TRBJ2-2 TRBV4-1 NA CASTPGAGERELFF TGCGCCAGCACCCCAGGGGCCGGGGAACGGGAGCTGTTTTTT
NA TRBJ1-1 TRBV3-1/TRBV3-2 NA CASSRGQEAFF TGTGCCAGCAGCCGAGGACAGGAAGCTTTCTTT
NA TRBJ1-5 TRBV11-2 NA CASSLTSDQPQHF TGTGCCAGCAGCCTCACCTCAGATCAGCCCCAGCATTTT
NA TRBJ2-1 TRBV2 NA CASSNRVDYNEQFF TGTGCCAGCAGTAACCGGGTAGACTACAATGAGCAGTTCTTC
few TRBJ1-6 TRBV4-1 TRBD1 CASSQEQGANSPLHF TGCGCCAGCAGCCAAGAGCAGGGGGCTAATTCACCCCTCCACTTT
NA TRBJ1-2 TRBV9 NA CASSVAPQGQGYGYTF TGTGCCAGCAGCGTAGCTCCTCAGGGACAAGGGTATGGCTACACCTTC
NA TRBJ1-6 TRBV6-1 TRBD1 CASSDRQGDNSPLHF TGTGCCAGCAGTGATCGGCAGGGGGATAATTCACCCCTCCACTTT
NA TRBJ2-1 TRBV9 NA CASSVVEGGEQFF TGTGCCAGCAGCGTAGTCGAGGGTGGGGAGCAGTTCTTC
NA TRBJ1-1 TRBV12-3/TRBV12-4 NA CASSFRRNTEAFF TGTGCCAGCAGTTTTCGGAGAAACACTGAAGCTTTCTTT
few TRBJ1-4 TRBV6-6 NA CASRLGGGNEKLFF TGTGCCAGCCGACTCGGGGGGGGTAATGAAAAACTGTTTTTT
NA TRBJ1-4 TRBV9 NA CASSTGSLGEKLFF TGTGCCAGCAGCACCGGGAGTTTGGGAGAAAAACTGTTTTTT
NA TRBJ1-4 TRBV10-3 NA CATSEEGEKLFF TGTGCCACTTCCGAGGAGGGGGAAAAACTGTTTTTT
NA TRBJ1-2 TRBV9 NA CASSHFRQQIIRYTF TGTGCCAGCAGCCATTTCAGACAGCAAATCATTCGCTACACCTTC
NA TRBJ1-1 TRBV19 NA CASSNRQYTEAFF TGTGCCAGTAGCAACAGGCAATACACTGAAGCTTTCTTT
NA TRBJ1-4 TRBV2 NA CASRTEGSTNEKLFF TGTGCCAGCAGAACCGAGGGATCAACTAATGAAAAACTGTTTTTT
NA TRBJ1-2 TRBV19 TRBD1 CASSSPGTGGIYGYTF TGTGCCAGTAGTTCGCCCGGGACAGGGGGCATCTATGGCTACACCTTC
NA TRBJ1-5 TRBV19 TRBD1 CASSMLQGKSNQPQHF TGTGCCAGTAGTATGTTACAGGGGAAGAGCAATCAGCCCCAGCATTTT
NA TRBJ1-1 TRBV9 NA CASSPRGKTSHTEAFF TGTGCCAGCAGCCCGAGAGGGAAGACATCTCACACTGAAGCTTTCTTT
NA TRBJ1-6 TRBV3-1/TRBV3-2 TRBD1 CASSLRQGARNSPLHF TGTGCCAGCAGCCTCCGACAGGGGGCGCGGAATTCACCCCTCCACTTT
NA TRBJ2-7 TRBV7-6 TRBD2 CASSPSSGGSYEQYF TGTGCCAGCAGCCCCTCTAGCGGGGGCTCCTACGAGCAGTACTTC
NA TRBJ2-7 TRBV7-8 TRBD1 CASSKDRDGSYEQYF TGTGCCAGCAGCAAAGACAGGGACGGCTCCTACGAGCAGTACTTC
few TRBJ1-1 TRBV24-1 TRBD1 CATRGQGVGAEAFF TGTGCCACCAGAGGACAGGGGGTGGGAGCTGAAGCTTTCTTT
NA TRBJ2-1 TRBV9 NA CASSVAAGAAEGYNEQFF TGTGCCAGCAGCGTAGCCGCGGGGGCCGCAGAGGGGTACAATGAGCAGTTCTTC
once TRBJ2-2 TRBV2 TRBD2 CASTPGLAGGRVGELFF TGTGCCAGCACCCCGGGACTAGCGGGGGGGCGGGTCGGGGAGCTGTTTTTT
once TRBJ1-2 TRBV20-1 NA CSASEQGNYGYTF TGCAGTGCTAGTGAACAGGGCAACTATGGCTACACCTTC